The clone carrying this T cell receptor (beta chain) was seen a handful of times. These data originate in a study of T cell repertoires in cytomegalovirus infection. TCRdb recomputed calls from the reads with MiXCR, one row per CDR3 protein. The sample has roughly 600,000 distinct CDR3 sequences; roughly 26% are singletons. The germline gives CDR1 LNHDA, CDR2 SQIVND (reference sequence). The V segment lost 1 base and the J segment 5 bases; nucleotides outside the gene matches: 6. This CDR3 comprises 16 residues. What was sequenced was CD8+ T cells from PBMCs. The TCR sequence derives from a human donor in good health (CMV status not recorded). Some clones in this sample may be carry-over from other donors' samples. The chain combines TRBV19 with TRBJ2-1, with 9 bases matching TRBD2. The CDR3 region has the DNA TGTGCCAGTAGTATAGGTAGCGGGGGACTTCACAATGAGCAGTTCTTC. Protein product: CASSIGSGGLHNEQFF.